The present entry profiles one TCR beta chain with its context. The CDR3 covers 16 residues. Germline CDR1 reads SGHTA; CDR2 reads FQGNSA. V lost 5 bases and J lost 4; bases outside the gene matches: 10. The data belong to a study of blood T cell repertoires in COVID-19. The wider study: Specimens from acute and convalescent COVID-19 originated in the United States, Italy and Spain. Sample material is recorded as cDNA or gDNA derived from T cells, B-cell-depleted T cells, or PBMCs.

Original processing notes: Amplified reference gene primers provided the basis for estimating nucleated cell counts. Sequencing was performed with immunoSEQ multiplex PCR; in TCRdb, only in-frame clones are kept and a portion is missing. D and trimming come from the DNA, and the V and J calls and clone size come from that table. In the table there are 100,000 to 150,000 clones, 65% to 85% of which are singletons. The TCR originated in a man older than 75 with active or convalescent COVID-19. V and J are TRBV7-2 and TRBJ2-5, with TRBD2 matching over 10 bases. The sequenced material came from peripheral blood. The chain's CDR3 is CASSHGTSVLGETQYF. The CDR3 DNA is TGTGCCAGCAGCCACGGGACTAGCGTATTAGGAGAGACCCAGTACTTC.